Each of the 9 T cell receptor beta chains below was sequenced from the same sample in a study of T-cell memory formation after mild COVID-19. MiXCR was run by TCRdb on the 5' RACE reads, yielding one entry per CDR3 protein. The table lists 350,000 or so distinct CDR3 sequences, approximately 13% of them singletons, with roughly a fifth in the top ten. Sequencing input: PBMCs or a T cell subset sorted from them (not recorded which). These receptors were taken from a man younger than 35 who had mild COVID-19 (a few samples of this study predate the infection). Cell type and time point are not known.

The chain carries TRBV6-1 and TRBJ2-1; no definite D call. The V end was cut by 2 bases, the J end by 3 bases, with 8 bases between. The CDR3 has 14 residues. Germline V gives CDR1 MNHNS, CDR2 SASEGT. CDR3 in amino acids: CASSEPRNYNEQFF. Written as DNA, the CDR3 is TGTGCCAGCAGTGAACCCAGAAACTACAATGAGCAGTTCTTC.

The rearrangement joins TRBV15 to TRBJ2-3; D call uncertain. Per germline, CDR1 LNHNV and CDR2 YYDKDF (reference sequence). This CDR3 has 14 residues. V lost 4 bases and J 2 bases, leaving 10 bases between the germline ends. CDR3 bases: TGTGCCACCAGCAAAGAGATTACCACAGATACGCAGTATTTT. This codes for CATSKEITTDTQYF.

The chain joins TRBV10-3 to TRBJ2-3; 8 nucleotides match TRBD2. This CDR3 comprises 18 residues. Germline trimming cut 2 bases from V and 3 bases from J; bases unmatched to any gene: 13. Germline CDR1 reads ENHRY; CDR2 reads SYGVKD. The CDR3 loop reads CAISEIVGTRPLTDTQYF. The CDR3 DNA sequence: TGTGCCATCAGTGAGATAGTTGGGACTAGACCCCTAACAGATACGCAGTATTTT.

The J gene is TRBJ2-3, the V gene TRBV4-3, with D perhaps TRBD1 (5 bases). V lost 0 bases, J lost 2 bases, and 21 bases lay in between. Germline-derived CDR1 and CDR2 are LGHNA and YSLEER. The CDR3 contains 19 residues. CDR3 DNA: TGCGCCAGCAGCCAAGAGTGGCCCAGAAGGGGAATCCACACAGATACGCAGTATTTT. Translation: CASSQEWPRRGIHTDTQYF.

The V gene is TRBV7-2, the J gene TRBJ2-2; D gene unclear. The germline gives CDR1 SGHTA, CDR2 FQGNSA. With 5 bases removed from V and 4 bases from J, the gap between germline ends came to 8 bases. This CDR3 has 13 residues. Here the CDR3 reads CASSRQVTGELFF. The DNA of the CDR3 is TGTGCCAGCAGCCGCCAGGTCACCGGGGAGCTGTTTTTT.

The gene calls are TRBV20-1 and TRBJ2-3; D call uncertain. Trimming stripped 5 bases from V and 2 bases from J, with 8 bases between. Germline V gives CDR1 DFQATT, CDR2 SNEGSKA (reference sequence). The CDR3 extends over 12 amino acids. CDR3 residues: CSAQTHTDTQYF. The CDR3 nucleotides are TGCAGTGCTCAAACCCACACAGATACGCAGTATTTT.

The chain is built from TRBV4-2 and TRBJ1-5; D is possibly TRBD1 (6 bases). Germline-derived CDR1 and CDR2 are LGHNA and YNFKEQ. Trimming left V 3 bases short and J 4 bases short, with 13 bases between. The length of the CDR3 is 15 residues. CDR3 loop: CASSQWTEQNQPQHF. CDR3 coding DNA: TGTGCCAGCAGCCAGTGGACAGAGCAAAATCAGCCCCAGCATTTT.

This clonotype was found a few times. CDR3 coding DNA: TGTGCCAGCAGTTTAGGGGGCGCGAAGACCCAGTACTTC. It specifies CASSLGGAKTQYF. This sequence joins TRBV12-3 or TRBV12-4 and TRBJ2-5; D possibly corresponds to TRBD1 (5 bases). Trimming took 1 base from V and 6 from J, leaving 9 bases between them. The CDR3 totals 13 residues.

This clonotype was counted between two and nine times. The chain uses TRBV7-2 and TRBJ2-3; D is undetermined. Trimming removed 5 bases at V and 5 bases at J, with 5 bases between. The CDR3 is 11 amino acids. Per germline, CDR1 SGHTA and CDR2 FQGNSA. CDR3 bases: TGTGCCAGCAGCGTTCTAGATACGCAGTATTTT. This sequence encodes CASSVLDTQYF.